This entry is about one T cell receptor (beta chain). The data stem from a study of blood T cell repertoires in COVID-19. About the research overall: Both acute and convalescent COVID-19 samples were obtained from the United States, Italy and Spain.

CDR3 length: 16 amino acids. TCRdb keeps only in-frame clones here, not all; method: immunoSEQ multiplex PCR. The repertoire holds 70,000 to 80,000 clones, 87% seen once, with almost 6.5% in the top ten. The gene calls are TRBV21-1 and TRBJ1-1; the tabulated D call, TRBD1, remains unverified against the DNA. TRBV21-1 represents a pseudogene. This clonotype was sampled from a woman in her forties or fifties with acute or convalescent COVID-19. Sequenced sample: peripheral blood. CDR3 in amino acids: CASSKEAAGANTEAFF. In DNA, the CDR3 is TGTGCCAGCAGCAAAGAGGCAGCAGGGGCGAACACTGAAGCTTTCTTT.